This TCR beta chain was documented in a study of shared clonotypes between healthy human individuals. Study results and limitations: A few donors had approximately 4.6% of their naive CD4 clonotypes in common.

This CDR3 has 14 amino acids. Germline assignment: CDR1 SGHNT and CDR2 YYREEE (reference sequence). V was trimmed by 3 bases and J by 2 bases, leaving 10 bases between them. The assay was carried out at the deep level. Generated by immunoSEQ multiplex PCR, the TCRdb table keeps only in-frame clones and is missing some. The sample consists of 2 million to 2.5 million clones, 85% to 95% of them appearing once. Note on this clone: Its antigen is not identified.

The sample taken for sequencing was naive CD4+ T cells from PBMCs. Noted subset: CD45RA+ positively selected. This chain uses TRBV5-4 with TRBJ2-3; a possible D gene is TRBD2 (5 bases). The TCR sequence derives from a man aged 18-30 years in good health. Some clones in this sample may be carry-over from other donors' samples. CDR3 protein: CASSSTADTDTQYF. The CDR3 DNA follows: TGTGCCAGCAGCTCAACAGCGGACACAGATACGCAGTATTTT.